The subject of this entry is one T cell receptor (beta chain). What it binds is unknown. The same CDR3 can be traced to other DNA sequences in this sample. Using immunoSEQ multiplex PCR, the repertoire was profiled, and TCRdb retains in-frame clones only, with some absent. The table lists 660,000 or so clones, roughly 96% of them singletons. The data belong to a study of shared clonotypes between healthy human individuals. V dropped 0 bases and J dropped 6 bases, with 7 bases sitting between them. There are 12 residues in the CDR3. CDR1 is SGHDT, CDR2 YYEEEE, per germline. The study's findings and limits: Clonotypes shared by all four sorted-subset donors had higher generation probabilities than non-shared clonotypes.

Cells designated naive CD8 were CD45RO-negative and were positively selected for CCR7, with terminally differentiated effector memory CD45RA+ cells excluded. The chain links TRBV5-6 to TRBJ2-7; D gene uncertain. Input material: naive CD8+ T cells sorted from blood. This clonotype was obtained from a woman aged 30 to 39 in good health. The CDR3, as DNA: TGTGCCAGCAGCTTGGGAGGTGGCGAGCAGTACTTC. It codes for CASSLGGGEQYF.